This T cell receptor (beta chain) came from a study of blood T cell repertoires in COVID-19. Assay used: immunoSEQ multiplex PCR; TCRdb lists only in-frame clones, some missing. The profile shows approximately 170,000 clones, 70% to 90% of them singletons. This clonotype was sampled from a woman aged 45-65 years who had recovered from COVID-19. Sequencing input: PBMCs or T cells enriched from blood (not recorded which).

CDR3: CASSPSGTDYGYTF. CDR3 in DNA: TGTGCCAGCAGCCCTTCAGGGACAGACTATGGCTACACCTTC. The V gene is TRBV3-1 (or the pseudogene TRBV3-2), the J gene TRBJ1-2, with TRBD1 matching over 7 bases. Germline values: CDR1 LGHDT, CDR2 YNNKEL (reference sequence). The CDR3 consists of 14 residues. V dropped 4 bases and J dropped 3; count of bases not matched to a gene: 5.